The 23 T cell receptor beta chains below were found in one sample sequenced in a study of spatial heterogeneity in lung cancer. The time point was: sample taken at primary tumor resection. Whole RNA from tumor, nontumor lung or frozen PBMC was sequenced unsorted. TCRdb re-derived calls from the 5' RACE reads in MiXCR, one entry per CDR3 protein. The table includes some 11,000 distinct CDR3 sequences, 3% to 5% detected once. Sequenced here: normal lung tissue next to the tumor, sampled at surgery. The receptors were sampled from a male donor with early-stage non-small cell lung cancer.

This clonotype was found many times. Little can be read into the size of this beta chain, an off-target read in a library designed for alpha chains. J is TRBJ2-2 and V is TRBV12-3 or TRBV12-4; 12 bases map to TRBD1. The CDR3 totals 14 residues. Trimming at V came to 5 bases and at J to 7 bases, leaving 2 bases not matched to a gene. The chain's CDR3 is CASSGDRGHGELFF. The CDR3 DNA sequence: TGTGCCAGCAGTGGGGACAGGGGGCACGGGGAGCTGTTTTTT.

This clonotype has a count of ten or more. This beta chain was picked up by a library intended for alpha chains and is off target, so its count carries little meaning. The chain links TRBV12-3 or TRBV12-4 to TRBJ2-7, with no clear D. The CDR3 has 14 residues. V shed 6 bases and J shed 0 bases, with 12 bases lying between them. The CDR3, as DNA: TGTGCCAGCAGGCACGGGTCGGCCTCCTACGAGCAGTACTTC. Encoded protein: CASRHGSASYEQYF.

By sample fraction, this clonotype is medium-sized. This beta chain is an off-target read within a library intended for alpha chains, so its frequency means little. The chain carries TRBV12-3 or TRBV12-4 and TRBJ2-7; 9 bases align to TRBD2. J gave up 0 bases and V 4 bases, and 4 bases lay outside the gene matches. The CDR3 has 15 residues. In DNA form, the CDR3 reads TGTGCCAGCAGTTCAGCGGGGGGAGGCTCCTACGAGCAGTACTTC. It is translated as CASSSAGGGSYEQYF.

This clonotype was seen at least ten times. This beta chain is an unintended read in a library built for alpha chains; its size means little. The chain is built from TRBV7-3 and TRBJ2-2, with D unclear. CDR3 size: 14 residues. Trimming pared 0 bases from V and 5 bases from J, leaving 7 bases between. Germline CDR1 SGHTA, CDR2 FQGTGA. CDR3 DNA: TGTGCCAGCAGCTTAACGGGTGGGACCGGGGAGCTGTTTTTT. Translating it yields CASSLTGGTGELFF.

This clonotype was seen many times. A library prepared for alpha chains yielded this beta chain as an off-target read; its size is of little meaning. The chain joins TRBV12-5 to TRBJ2-7, with D perhaps matching TRBD1 (8 bases). The germline CDR1 and CDR2 sequences are LGHNT and FRNRAP. Trimming removed 6 bases from V and 12 bases from J, with 18 bases in between. This CDR3 comprises 12 residues. CDR3 residues: CASGIGQGLLYF. CDR3 bases: TGTGCTAGTGGAATTGGACAGGGACTACTGTACTTC. The full variable domain, completed using reference TRBV12-5 and TRBJ2-7, is DARVTQTPRHKVTEMGQEVTMRCQPILGHNTVFWYRQTMMQGLELLAYFRNRAPLDDSGMPKDRFSAEMPDATLATLKIQPSEPRDSAVYFCASGIGQGLLYFGPGTRLTVT.

There are many counts of this clonotype. This beta chain appears as a stray read in a library generated for alpha chains; its size is not informative. The CDR3 coding sequence is TGTGCCAGCAGTTTGGTCTCTACGAACTATGGCTACACCTTC. As protein: CASSLVSTNYGYTF. This chain connects TRBV28 to TRBJ1-2; D remains unclear. This CDR3 comprises 14 residues. Germline assignment: CDR1 MDHEN and CDR2 SYDVKM. Trimming removed 3 bases at V and 2 bases at J, with 10 bases between.

This clonotype has only a few counts. Since it is a stray read in a library aimed at alpha chains, this beta chain has a size that is not meaningful. The CDR3 protein is CASSPGTGGVETQYF. The CDR3 DNA is TGTGCCAGCAGCCCAGGAACAGGGGGCGTGGAGACCCAGTACTTC. The chain links TRBV6-5 to TRBJ2-5, with 9 bases that match TRBD1. The germline V gene has CDR1 MNHEY and CDR2 SVGAGI. The trim removed 6 bases at V and 5 bases at J, leaving 10 bases unmatched. This CDR3 comprises 15 residues.

This clonotype was found many times. This beta chain slipped into a library made for alpha chains as a stray read, so its size is not meaningful. This chain links TRBV6-5 with TRBJ1-2; D might be TRBD1 (5 bases). Between the trimmed V and J ends, which lost 6 bases and 4 bases, there was a span of 18 bases. Germline CDR1 MNHEY, CDR2 SVGAGI. The CDR3 length is 15 residues. CDR3 DNA: TGTGCCAGCAGGGCGGGAGAGGGGCGCGCCTATGGCTACACCTTC. Amino acid sequence: CASRAGEGRAYGYTF.

This clonotype was observed at least ten times. In a library made to pick up alpha chains, this beta chain is a stray read with a size that means little. V gene TRBV7-9 combines with J gene TRBJ1-1; D is perhaps TRBD1 (5 bases). Germline lookup yields CDR1 SEHNR and CDR2 FQNEAQ (reference sequence). Trimming stripped 2 bases from V and 10 bases from J, with 11 bases between. CDR3 size: 12 residues. The CDR3 here is CASSLLSGGAFF. CDR3 DNA sequence: TGTGCCAGCAGCTTATTATCGGGGGGAGCTTTCTTT.

In the case of this clonotype: Because the library targeted alpha chains, this beta chain is an off-target read whose size means little. The chain couples TRBV19 to TRBJ1-4; no clear D gene. CDR1 and CDR2 from the germline V gene are LNHDA and SQIVND (reference sequence). Trimming left V 6 bases short and J 1 base short, with 12 bases between. The CDR3 covers 15 residues. This chain's CDR3 is CASRTELITNEKLFF. Here the CDR3 DNA reads TGTGCCAGTAGGACGGAACTTATAACTAATGAAAAACTGTTTTTT.

The table lists this clonotype with many counts. Found in a library prepared for alpha chains, this beta chain is an off-target read, and its abundance has little meaning. This sequence joins TRBV20-1 and TRBJ2-1; TRBD2 matches at 12 bases. The germline gives CDR1 DFQATT, CDR2 SNEGSKA (reference sequence). This CDR3 has 15 amino acids. V lost 5 bases and J lost 9; bases outside the gene matches: 11. The CDR3 protein is CSAATGLAGRVEQFF. In DNA, the CDR3 is TGCAGTGCTGCCACCGGACTAGCGGGACGGGTTGAGCAGTTCTTC.

This clonotype was recorded many times. Because the library targeted alpha chains, this beta chain is an off-target read whose size means little. V gene TRBV12-3 or TRBV12-4 combines with J gene TRBJ2-3, with D unresolved. V was clipped by 7 bases and J by 0 bases, with 8 bases between them. CDR3 length: 13 residues. The CDR3 spells CASNKRSTDTQYF. The CDR3, as DNA: TGTGCCAGCAACAAAAGAAGCACAGATACGCAGTATTTT.

Judged by abundance, this clonotype is medium-sized. The library was built for alpha chains, so this beta chain is an off-target read and its size means little. The chain carries TRBV27 and TRBJ2-5; no reliable D call. V was clipped by 2 bases and J by 2 bases, with 6 bases between them. CDR3 length: 13 amino acids. Germline-derived CDR1 and CDR2 are MNHEY and SMNVEV (reference sequence). CDR3 sequence (DNA): TGTGCCAGCAGTTTAGTACAGCAAGAGACCCAGTACTTC. The encoded protein is CASSLVQQETQYF.

This clonotype occurred many times. This beta chain is a stray read from a library made for alpha chains; its abundance is not meaningful. The chain has TRBV28 and TRBJ1-2; D is undetermined. Trimming pared 3 bases from V and 4 bases from J, leaving 9 bases between. This CDR3 is built from 13 residues. CDR1 and CDR2 (germline): MDHEN, SYDVKM. The CDR3 is CASSFSGAYGYTF. The CDR3 DNA sequence: TGTGCCAGCAGTTTTTCGGGAGCCTATGGCTACACCTTC.

The table lists this clonotype with many counts. Within a library made for alpha chains, this beta chain is off target, and its count is uninformative. The rearrangement joins TRBV7-6 to TRBJ1-6; possibly TRBD1 for D (5 bases). Germline loops: CDR1 SGHVS, CDR2 FNYEAQ. V was cut by 1 base and J by 2 bases, with 12 bases left in between. There are 17 residues in the CDR3. In nucleotides, the CDR3 is TGTGCCAGCAGCTTAGAAGGGGCGGATGCCTATAATTCACCCCTCCACTTT. This sequence encodes CASSLEGADAYNSPLHF.

This clonotype was detected ten times or more. This beta chain lies outside the target of a library built for alpha chains; its clone size means little. The rearrangement links TRBV28 to TRBJ2-1; no definite D call. V lost 5 bases and J 7 bases, leaving 6 bases between the germline ends. Germline CDR1 and CDR2: MDHEN and SYDVKM. CDR3 length: 11 amino acids. CDR3 sequence reads: CASSPRNEQFF. The CDR3 DNA reads as TGTGCCAGCAGTCCGAGGAATGAGCAGTTCTTC.

Within the sample, this clonotype is medium-sized (0.01 to 0.1%). This beta chain turned up in a library designed for alpha chains; as an off-target read, its abundance says little. The gene calls are TRBV29-1 and TRBJ2-1; 10 nucleotides align to TRBD2. Germline trimming cut 6 bases from V and 4 bases from J; bases unmatched to any gene: 3. Germline assignment: CDR1 SQVTM and CDR2 ANQGSEA. The CDR3 is 13 amino acids. CDR3 loop: CSVLAGDYNEQFF. The DNA for the CDR3 is TGCAGCGTGCTAGCGGGGGATTACAATGAGCAGTTCTTC.

Notes on this clonotype: This clone may be a read error of a much larger clone one base away. The size of this beta chain means little, since it is a stray read in a library made for alpha chains. The CDR3 sequence: CASSLTGPAGAFF. In DNA, the CDR3 is TGTGCCAGCAGCTTGACAGGGCCCGCGGGAGCTTTCTTT. The chain combines TRBV7-2 with TRBJ1-1; TRBD1 matches at 7 bases. J lost 10 bases, V lost 3 bases, and 8 bases had no gene match. The CDR3 sequence is 13 residues long. Germline V gene lookup returns CDR1 SGHTA and CDR2 FQGNSA. Combining the CDR3 with reference TRBV7-2 and TRBJ1-1 gives the whole variable domain GAGVSQSPSNKVTEKGKDVELRCDPISGHTALYWYRQSLGQGLEFLIYFQGNSAPDKSGLPSDRFSAERTGGSVSTLTIQRTQQEDSAVYLCASSLTGPAGAFFGQGTRLTVV.

This clonotype was seen repeatedly, ten times or more. A library prepared for alpha chains yielded this beta chain as an off-target read; its size is of little meaning. The V call is TRBV4-1, the J call TRBJ2-3; possibly TRBD1 or TRBD2 for D (5 bases each). CDR3 length: 14 residues. V dropped 6 bases and J dropped 0 bases, with 10 bases sitting between them. The germline V gene has CDR1 MGHRA and CDR2 YSYEKL. The CDR3 spells CASRLGVSTDTQYF. Written as DNA, the CDR3 is TGCGCCAGCAGACTAGGGGTTAGCACAGATACGCAGTATTTT.

In its sample, this clonotype was seen many times. The size of this beta chain means little, since it is a stray read in a library made for alpha chains. The chain combines TRBV9 with TRBJ2-2; 11 nucleotides match TRBD2. Germline loops: CDR1 SGDLS, CDR2 YYNGEE. The ends lost 6 bases at V and 0 bases at J; junction bases unmatched: 4. This CDR3 comprises 16 residues. The CDR3 DNA follows: TGTGCCAGCAATCCTAGCGGGGGGACGAACACCGGGGAGCTGTTTTTT. As protein: CASNPSGGTNTGELFF.

This clonotype has at least ten counts. This beta chain is an unintended read in a library built for alpha chains; its size means little. The V and J genes are TRBV2 and TRBJ2-3, with 12 bases that match TRBD2. The CDR3 is 15 amino acids. Germline loops: CDR1 SNHLY, CDR2 FYNNEI. J gave up 6 bases and V 7 bases, and 8 bases lay outside the gene matches. CDR3 sequence: CASTRASGRADTQYF. CDR3 bases: TGTGCCAGCACACGGGCTAGCGGGAGGGCCGATACGCAGTATTTT.

This clonotype was recorded at least ten times. The library was built for alpha chains, so this beta chain is an off-target read and its size means little. The rearrangement links TRBV20-1 to TRBJ1-5; perhaps TRBD1 as D (6 bases). V lost 0 bases and J lost 5, with 14 bases in between. CDR3 length: 15 residues. Germline loops: CDR1 DFQATT, CDR2 SNEGSKA (reference sequence). CDR3 residues: CSAREAQGLYQPQHF. CDR3 in DNA: TGCAGTGCTAGAGAGGCACAGGGCTTATATCAGCCCCAGCATTTT.

This clonotype was counted many times. A much larger clone differs from this one at a single base, so this may be a read error. Within a library made for alpha chains, this beta chain is off target, and its count is uninformative. The chain is built from TRBV19 and TRBJ2-1; weak D call: TRBD1 (6 bases). Trimming took off 10 bases at V and 8 bases at J, with 30 bases between the two ends. Germline V gene sequence: CDR1 LNHDA, CDR2 SQIVND (reference sequence). The CDR3 consists of 17 residues. CDR3 in DNA: TGTGCCACAAGTCAGAGGGACAAGGTGAATGTCCAGGATGAGCAGTTCTTC. Encoded protein: CATSQRDKVNVQDEQFF.